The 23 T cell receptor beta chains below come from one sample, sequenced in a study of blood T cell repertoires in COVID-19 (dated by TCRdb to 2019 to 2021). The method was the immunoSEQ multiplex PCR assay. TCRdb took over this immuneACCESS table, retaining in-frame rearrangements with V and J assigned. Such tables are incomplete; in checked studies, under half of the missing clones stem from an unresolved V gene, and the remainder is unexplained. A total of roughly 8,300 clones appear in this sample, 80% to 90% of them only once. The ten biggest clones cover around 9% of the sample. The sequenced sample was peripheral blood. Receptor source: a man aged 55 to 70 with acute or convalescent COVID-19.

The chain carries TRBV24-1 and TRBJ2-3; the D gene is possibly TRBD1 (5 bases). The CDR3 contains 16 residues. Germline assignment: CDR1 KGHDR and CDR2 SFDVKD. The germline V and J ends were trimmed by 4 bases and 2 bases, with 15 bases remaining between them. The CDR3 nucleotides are TGTGCCACCAGTGAGTTTCGTGGGGCGGACACAGATACGCAGTATTTT. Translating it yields CATSEFRGADTDTQYF.

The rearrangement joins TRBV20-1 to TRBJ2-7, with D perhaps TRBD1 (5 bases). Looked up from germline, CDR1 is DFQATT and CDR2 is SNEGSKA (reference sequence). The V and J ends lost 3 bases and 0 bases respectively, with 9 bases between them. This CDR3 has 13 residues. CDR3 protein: CSASTGFSYEQYF. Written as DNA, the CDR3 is TGCAGTGCTAGTACAGGTTTCTCCTACGAGCAGTACTTC.

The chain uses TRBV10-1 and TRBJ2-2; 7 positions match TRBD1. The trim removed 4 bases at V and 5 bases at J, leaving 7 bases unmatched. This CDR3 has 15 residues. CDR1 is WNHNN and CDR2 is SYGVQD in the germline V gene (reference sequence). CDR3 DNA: TGCGCCAGCAGTGTTGCGTCAGGGGGAACCGGGGAGCTGTTTTTT. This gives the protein CASSVASGGTGELFF.

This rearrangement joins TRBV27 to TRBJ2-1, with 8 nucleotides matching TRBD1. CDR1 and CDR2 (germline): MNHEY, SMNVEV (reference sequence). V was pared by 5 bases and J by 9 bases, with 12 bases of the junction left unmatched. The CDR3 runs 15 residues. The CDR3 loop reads CASSIGQGKGGEQFF. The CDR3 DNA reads TGTGCCAGCAGTATCGGACAGGGTAAAGGTGGTGAGCAGTTCTTC.

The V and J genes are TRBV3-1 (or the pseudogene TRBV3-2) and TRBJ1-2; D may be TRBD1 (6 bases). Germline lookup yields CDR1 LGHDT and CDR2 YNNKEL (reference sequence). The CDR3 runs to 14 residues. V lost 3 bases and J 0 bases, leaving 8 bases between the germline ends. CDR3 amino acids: CASSHRTANYGYTF. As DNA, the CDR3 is TGTGCCAGCAGCCATAGGACAGCTAACTATGGCTACACCTTC.

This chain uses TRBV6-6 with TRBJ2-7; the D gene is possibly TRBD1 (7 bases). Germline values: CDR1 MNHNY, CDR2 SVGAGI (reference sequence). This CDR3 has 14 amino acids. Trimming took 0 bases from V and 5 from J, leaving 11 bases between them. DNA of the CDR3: TGTGCCAGCAGTTACTCCGGCAGGGGGGACGAGCAGTACGTC. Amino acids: CASSYSGRGDEQYV.

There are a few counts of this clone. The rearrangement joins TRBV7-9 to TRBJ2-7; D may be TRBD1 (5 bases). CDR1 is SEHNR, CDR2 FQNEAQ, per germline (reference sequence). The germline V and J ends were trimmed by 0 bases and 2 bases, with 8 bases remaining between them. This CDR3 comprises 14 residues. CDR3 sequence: CASSLAGAAYEQYV. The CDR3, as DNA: TGTGCCAGCAGCTTAGCAGGGGCAGCCTACGAGCAGTACGTC.

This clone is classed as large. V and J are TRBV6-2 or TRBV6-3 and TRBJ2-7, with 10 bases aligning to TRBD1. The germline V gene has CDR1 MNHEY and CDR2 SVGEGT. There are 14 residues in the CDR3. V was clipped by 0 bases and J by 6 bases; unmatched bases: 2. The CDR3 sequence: CASSYSGTGAEQYV. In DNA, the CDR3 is TGTGCCAGCAGTTACTCGGGGACAGGGGCCGAGCAGTACGTC.

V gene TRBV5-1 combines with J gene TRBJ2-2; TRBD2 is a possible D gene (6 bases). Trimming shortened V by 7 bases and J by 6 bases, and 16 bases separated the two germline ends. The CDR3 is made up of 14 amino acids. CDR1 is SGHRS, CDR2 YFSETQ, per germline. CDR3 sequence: CASSAEGPPGELFF. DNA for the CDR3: TGCGCCAGCTCAGCGGAGGGGCCCCCCGGGGAGCTGTTTTTT.

CDR3 DNA: TGTGCCAGCGGAGGAGGCGACCCTGAAGCTTTCTTT. As protein: CASGGGDPEAFF. The V call is TRBV6-5, the J call TRBJ1-1; D is uncertain. V was cut by 8 bases and J by 6 bases, with 13 bases left in between. CDR3 length: 12 amino acids. CDR1 and CDR2 (germline): MNHEY, SVGAGI.

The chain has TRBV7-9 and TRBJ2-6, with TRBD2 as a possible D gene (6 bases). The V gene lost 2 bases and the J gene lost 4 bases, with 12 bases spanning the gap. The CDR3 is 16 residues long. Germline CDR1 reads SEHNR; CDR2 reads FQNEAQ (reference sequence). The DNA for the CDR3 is TGTGCCAGCAGCTTACGGCGGGGTTCCGGGGCCAACGTCCTGACTTTC. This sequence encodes CASSLRRGSGANVLTF.

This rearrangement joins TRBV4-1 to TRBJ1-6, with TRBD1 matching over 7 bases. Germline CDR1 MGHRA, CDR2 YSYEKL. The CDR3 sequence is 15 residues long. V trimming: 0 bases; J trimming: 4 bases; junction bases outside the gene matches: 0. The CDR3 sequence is CASSQEGQYNSPLHF. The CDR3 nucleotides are TGCGCCAGCAGCCAAGAGGGACAGTATAATTCACCCCTCCACTTT.

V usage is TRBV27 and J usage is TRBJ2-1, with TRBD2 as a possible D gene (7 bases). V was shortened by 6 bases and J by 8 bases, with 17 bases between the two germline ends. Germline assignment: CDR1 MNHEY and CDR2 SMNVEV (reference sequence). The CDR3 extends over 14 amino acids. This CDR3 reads CASSTRWGGDEQFF. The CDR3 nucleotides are TGTGCCAGCAGCACACGGTGGGGGGGCGATGAGCAGTTCTTC.

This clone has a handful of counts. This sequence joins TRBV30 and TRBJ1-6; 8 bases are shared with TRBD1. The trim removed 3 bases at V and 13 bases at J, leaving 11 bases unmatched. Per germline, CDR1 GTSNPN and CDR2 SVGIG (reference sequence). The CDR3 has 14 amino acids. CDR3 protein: CAWRGPQGAFPLHF. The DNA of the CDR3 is TGTGCCTGGAGGGGGCCCCAGGGGGCCTTCCCCCTCCACTTT.

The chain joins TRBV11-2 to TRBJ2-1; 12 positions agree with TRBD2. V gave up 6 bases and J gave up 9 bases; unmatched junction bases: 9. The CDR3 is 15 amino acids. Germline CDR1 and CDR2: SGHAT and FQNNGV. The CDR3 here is CASRYTSGRPTEQFF. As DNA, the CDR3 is TGTGCCAGCAGATATACTAGCGGGAGGCCGACTGAGCAGTTCTTC.

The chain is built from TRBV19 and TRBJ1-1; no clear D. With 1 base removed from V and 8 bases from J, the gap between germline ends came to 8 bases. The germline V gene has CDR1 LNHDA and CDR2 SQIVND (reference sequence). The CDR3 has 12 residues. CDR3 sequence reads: CASSIGGEEAFF. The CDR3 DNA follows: TGTGCCAGTAGTATAGGGGGAGAAGAAGCTTTCTTT.

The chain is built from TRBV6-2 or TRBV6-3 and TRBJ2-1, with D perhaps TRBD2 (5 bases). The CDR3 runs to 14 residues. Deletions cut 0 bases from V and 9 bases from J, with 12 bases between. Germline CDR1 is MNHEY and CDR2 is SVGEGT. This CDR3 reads CASSYSTGESEQFF. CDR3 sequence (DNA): TGTGCCAGCAGTTACTCGACCGGGGAGTCTGAGCAGTTCTTC.

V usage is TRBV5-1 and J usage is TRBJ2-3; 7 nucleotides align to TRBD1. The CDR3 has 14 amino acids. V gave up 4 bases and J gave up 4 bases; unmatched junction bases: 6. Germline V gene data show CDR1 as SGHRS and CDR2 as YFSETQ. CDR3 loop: CASSPRTGSDTQYF. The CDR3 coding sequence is TGCGCCAGCAGCCCGAGGACAGGCTCAGATACGCAGTATTTT.

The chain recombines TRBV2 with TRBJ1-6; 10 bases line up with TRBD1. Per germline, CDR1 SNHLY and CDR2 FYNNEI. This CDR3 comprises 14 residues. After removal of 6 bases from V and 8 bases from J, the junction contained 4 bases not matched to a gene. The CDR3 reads CASRAGTGDSPLHF. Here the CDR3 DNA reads TGTGCCAGCAGAGCCGGGACAGGGGATTCACCCCTCCACTTT.

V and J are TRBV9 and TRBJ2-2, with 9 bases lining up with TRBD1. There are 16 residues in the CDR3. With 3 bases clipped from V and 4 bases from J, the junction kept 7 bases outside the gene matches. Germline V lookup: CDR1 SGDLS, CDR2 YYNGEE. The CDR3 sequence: CASSDRGLRRTGELFF. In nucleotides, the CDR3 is TGTGCCAGCAGCGACAGGGGGCTAAGACGCACCGGGGAGCTGTTTTTT.

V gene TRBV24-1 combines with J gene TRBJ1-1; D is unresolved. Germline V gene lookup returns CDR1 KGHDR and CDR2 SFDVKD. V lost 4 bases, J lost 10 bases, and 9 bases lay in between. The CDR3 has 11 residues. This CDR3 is CATSDRTGAFF. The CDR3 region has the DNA TGTGCCACCAGTGACCGTACGGGAGCTTTCTTT.

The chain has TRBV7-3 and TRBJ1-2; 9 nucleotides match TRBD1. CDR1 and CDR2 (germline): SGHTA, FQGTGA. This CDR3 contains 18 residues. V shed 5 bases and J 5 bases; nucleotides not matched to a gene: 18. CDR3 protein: CASSNPGTGKGYRYGYTF. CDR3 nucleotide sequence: TGTGCCAGCAGCAATCCCGGGACAGGGAAAGGTTATCGGTATGGCTACACCTTC.

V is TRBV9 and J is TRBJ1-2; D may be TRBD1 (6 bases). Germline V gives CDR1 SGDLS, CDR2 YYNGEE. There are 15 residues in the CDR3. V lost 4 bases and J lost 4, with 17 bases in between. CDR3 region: CASSTGTGIRYGYTF. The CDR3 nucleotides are TGTGCCAGCAGCACGGGAACAGGGATCCGCTATGGCTACACCTTC.